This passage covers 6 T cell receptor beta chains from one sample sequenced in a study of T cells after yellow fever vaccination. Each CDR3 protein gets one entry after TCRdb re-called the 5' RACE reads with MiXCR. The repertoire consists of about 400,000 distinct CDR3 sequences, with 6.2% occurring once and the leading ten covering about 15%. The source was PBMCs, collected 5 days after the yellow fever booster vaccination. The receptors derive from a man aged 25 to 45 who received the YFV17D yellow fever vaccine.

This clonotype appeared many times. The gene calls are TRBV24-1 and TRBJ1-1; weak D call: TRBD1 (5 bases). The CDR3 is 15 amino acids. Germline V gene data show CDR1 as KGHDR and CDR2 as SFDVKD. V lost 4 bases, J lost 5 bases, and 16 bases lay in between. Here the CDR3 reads CATSDQRDGRTEAFF. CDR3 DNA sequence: TGTGCCACCAGTGACCAACGGGACGGTCGGACTGAAGCTTTCTTT.

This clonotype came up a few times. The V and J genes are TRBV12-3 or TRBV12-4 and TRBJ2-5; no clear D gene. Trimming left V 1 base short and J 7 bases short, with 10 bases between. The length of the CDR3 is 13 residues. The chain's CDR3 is CASSLVPIGTQYF. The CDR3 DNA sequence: TGTGCCAGCAGTTTAGTGCCGATAGGGACCCAGTACTTC.

In DNA form, the CDR3 reads TGTGCCAGCAGCTCCGGGCCGACAGTGTCCGGGACTAGCGGGAGAAATGAGCAGTTCTTC. Its protein product is CASSSGPTVSGTSGRNEQFF. The rearrangement joins TRBV12-1 to TRBJ2-1; the table's D call TRBD2 went unverified against the DNA. TRBV12-1 is described as a pseudogene. There are 20 residues in the CDR3.

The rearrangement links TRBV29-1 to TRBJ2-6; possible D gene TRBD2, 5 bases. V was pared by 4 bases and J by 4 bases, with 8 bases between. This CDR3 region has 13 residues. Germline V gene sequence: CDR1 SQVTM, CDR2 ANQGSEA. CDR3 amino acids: CSVAGSGANVLTF. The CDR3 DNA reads TGCAGCGTTGCGGGGTCCGGGGCCAACGTCCTGACTTTC.

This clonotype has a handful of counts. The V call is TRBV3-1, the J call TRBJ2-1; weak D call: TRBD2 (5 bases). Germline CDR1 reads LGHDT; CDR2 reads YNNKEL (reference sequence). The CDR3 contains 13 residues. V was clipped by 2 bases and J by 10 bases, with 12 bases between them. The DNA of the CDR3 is TGTGCCAGCAGCCAATCTAGTAGAGGGGAGCAGTTCTTC. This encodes CASSQSSRGEQFF.

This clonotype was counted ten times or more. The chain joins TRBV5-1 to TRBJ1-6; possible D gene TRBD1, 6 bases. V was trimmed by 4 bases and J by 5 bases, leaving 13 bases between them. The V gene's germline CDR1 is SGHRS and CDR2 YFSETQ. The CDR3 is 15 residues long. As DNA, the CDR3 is TGCGCCAGCAGCCGGGACACGTCGAATAATTCACCCCTCCACTTT. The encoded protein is CASSRDTSNNSPLHF. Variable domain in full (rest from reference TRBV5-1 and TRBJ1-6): KAGVTQTPRYLIKTRGQQVTLSCSPISGHRSVSWYQQTPGQGLQFLFEYFSETQRNKGNFPGRFSGRQFSNSRSEMNVSTLELGDSALYLCASSRDTSNNSPLHFGNGTRLTVT.